Listed below are T cell receptor beta chains from one sample, sequenced in a study of OX40 agonist ivuxolimab in advanced cancers. Profiled with immunoSEQ multiplex PCR; TCRdb holds only in-frame clones, not every one. The sample carries approximately 79,000 clones, about 90% recorded once. The input for sequencing was CD4+ or CD8+ T cells sorted from blood, taken in a trial of the OX40 agonist ivuxolimab. The receptors stem from an adult with an advanced solid tumor such as melanoma, head and neck, liver or kidney cancer. Each CDR3 is given with its conserved first and last residue. Each record gives: D gene, J gene, clone size, V gene, CDR3 protein, CDR3 DNA. D genes are given only for firm matches. Clone size is given for some rows only: seen once, a few or many times, or a class if the clone is expanded.

NA TRBJ2-2 once TRBV27 CASSLSVHLNTGELFF TGTGCCAGCAGTTTATCGGTACACCTGAACACCGGGGAGCTGTTTTTT
NA TRBJ2-3 NA TRBV19 CASSKKTEDTDTQYF TGTGCCAGTAGTAAAAAGACAGAGGACACAGATACGCAGTATTTT
NA TRBJ1-1 NA TRBV5-1 CASSLAAGNTEAFF TGCGCCAGCAGCTTGGCGGCAGGGAACACTGAAGCTTTCTTT
NA TRBJ2-3 NA TRBV4-1 CASSQDGLGDTQYF TGCGCCAGCAGCCAAGATGGTCTCGGCGATACGCAGTATTTT
NA TRBJ1-5 once TRBV1 CTSSQGERGVNQPQHF TGCACCAGCAGCCAAGGGGAGAGGGGGGTCAATCAGCCCCAGCATTTT
TRBD1 TRBJ2-2 once TRBV6-6 CATLTGAHGELFF TGTGCCACCTTGACAGGGGCTCACGGGGAGCTGTTTTTT
TRBD1 TRBJ1-1 NA TRBV5-1 CASSTVTGTEAFF TGCGCCAGCAGCACCGTGACAGGGACTGAAGCTTTCTTT
NA TRBJ1-5 NA TRBV6-6 CASSGQSSNQPQHF TGTGCCAGCAGTGGACAGTCTAGCAATCAGCCCCAGCATTTT
NA TRBJ1-2 NA TRBV7-9 CASSPPREPYGYTF TGTGCCAGCAGCCCCCCCAGGGAACCGTATGGCTACACCTTC
NA TRBJ2-2 NA TRBV7-9 CASSPTGGEFYGELFF TGTGCCAGCAGCCCCACGGGGGGCGAATTCTACGGGGAGCTGTTTTTT
TRBD1 TRBJ1-6 NA TRBV19 CASSTGTGFNSPLHF TGTGCCAGTAGTACCGGGACAGGGTTTAATTCACCCCTCCACTTT
NA TRBJ2-6 NA TRBV27 CASSRWEGEGANVLTF TGTGCCAGCAGCCGCTGGGAAGGGGAAGGGGCCAACGTCCTGACTTTC
NA TRBJ2-2 NA TRBV11-2 CASSLFWPTGGDTGELFF NA
NA TRBJ2-1 NA TRBV7-9 CATRYVDNEQFF TGTGCCACCCGATACGTGGACAATGAGCAGTTCTTC
NA TRBJ2-1 NA TRBV4-3 CASSQSHRDSLPGSEQFF TGCGCCAGCAGCCAAAGCCACCGGGACTCCTTACCGGGGAGTGAGCAGTTCTTC
NA TRBJ2-3 NA TRBV6-4 CASSQGTDTQYF TGTGCCAGCAGTCAGGGCACAGATACGCAGTATTTT
TRBD1 TRBJ1-2 NA TRBV9 CASSGYLGQGDVYGYTF TGTGCCAGCAGCGGATACCTCGGACAGGGGGACGTCTATGGCTACACCTTC
NA TRBJ1-6 NA TRBV11-2 CASSLGGARNSPLHF TGTGCCAGCAGCTTAGGGGGGGCGAGGAATTCACCCCTCCACTTT
TRBD1 TRBJ2-1 NA TRBV27 CASSLGQGGFSNEQFF TGTGCCAGCAGTTTAGGACAGGGTGGATTCAGCAATGAGCAGTTCTTC
NA TRBJ2-1 NA TRBV9 CASSVVDSPPNEQFF TGTGCCAGCAGCGTAGTGGACTCCCCCCCCAATGAGCAGTTCTTC
NA TRBJ2-1 NA TRBV6-5 CASSYSTSGNEQFF TGTGCCAGCAGTTACTCCACTTCGGGGAATGAGCAGTTCTTC
NA TRBJ1-1 NA TRBV7-9 CASSAVDRFEAFF TGTGCCAGCAGCGCCGTAGACAGGTTTGAAGCTTTCTTT
NA TRBJ2-3 NA TRBV21-1 CASSPVGDTQYF TGTGCCAGCAGCCCAGTGGGAGATACGCAGTATTTT
TRBD1 TRBJ2-3 NA TRBV30 CAWADRGVNTQYF TGTGCCTGGGCGGACAGGGGTGTGAATACGCAGTATTTT
NA TRBJ1-2 many TRBV7-2 CASSLEAVTSYGYTF TGTGCCAGCAGCTTAGAGGCAGTAACGTCCTATGGCTACACCTTC
NA TRBJ2-1 NA TRBV6-1 CASSENEEGAGKFF TGTGCCAGCAGTGAAAACGAGGAGGGTGCAGGGAAGTTCTTC
NA TRBJ2-5 once TRBV14 CASSQTETQYF TGTGCCAGCAGCCAAACGGAGACCCAGTACTTC
NA TRBJ2-1 NA TRBV6-5 CASGYNEQFF TGTGCCAGCGGATACAATGAGCAGTTCTTC
TRBD2 TRBJ2-7 NA TRBV7-6 CASSLEGLAGIYEQYF TGTGCCAGCAGCTTAGAAGGACTAGCGGGGATATACGAGCAGTACTTC
NA TRBJ1-1 NA TRBV9 CASSPGRNTEAFF TGTGCCAGCAGCCCCGGACGGAACACTGAAGCTTTCTTT
NA TRBJ2-3 NA TRBV21-1 CASSRRQTSTDTQYF TGTGCCAGCAGCCGTCGACAGACTAGCACAGATACGCAGTATTTT
NA TRBJ2-3 NA TRBV7-9 CASSSTGVLAGTDTQYF TGTGCCAGCAGCTCGACCGGGGTCTTGGCTGGCACAGATACGCAGTATTTT
NA TRBJ1-2 NA TRBV6-7 CASISPINYGYTF TGTGCCAGCATTAGCCCTATTAACTATGGCTACACCTTC
TRBD1 TRBJ1-4 once TRBV13 CASSLGLGGTAFF TGTGCCAGCAGCTTAGGCCTAGGCGGGACAGCGTTTTTT
NA TRBJ2-7 NA TRBV5-6 CASSFLSYEQYF TGTGCCAGCAGCTTTCTGTCATACGAGCAGTACTTC
NA TRBJ2-7 NA TRBV7-6 CASSFSQGYEQYF TGTGCCAGCAGCTTCAGCCAGGGGTACGAGCAGTACTTC
TRBD2 TRBJ2-3 NA TRBV7-6 CASSKWTSGGGTDTQYF TGTGCCAGCAGCAAGTGGACTAGCGGGGGAGGGACAGATACGCAGTATTTT
NA TRBJ2-3 NA TRBV5-1 CASSYGPVRLYSTDTQYF TGCGCCAGCAGCTATGGCCCGGTGAGGTTGTATAGCACAGATACGCAGTATTTT
NA TRBJ1-6 NA TRBV11-2 CASSLAGSDSPLHF TGTGCCAGCAGCTTAGCAGGGTCCGATTCACCCCTCCACTTT
NA TRBJ1-6 once TRBV7-8 CASRFTGQRDSPLHF TGTGCCAGCAGATTTACGGGACAACGAGACTCACCCCTCCACTTT
NA TRBJ1-2 NA TRBV11-2 CASSYRETNGYTF TGTGCCAGCAGCTATAGAGAGACAAATGGCTACACCTTC
NA TRBJ1-4 NA TRBV2 CASSEKVIPDATNEKLFF TGTGCCAGCAGTGAAAAGGTCATACCAGATGCAACTAATGAAAAACTGTTTTTT